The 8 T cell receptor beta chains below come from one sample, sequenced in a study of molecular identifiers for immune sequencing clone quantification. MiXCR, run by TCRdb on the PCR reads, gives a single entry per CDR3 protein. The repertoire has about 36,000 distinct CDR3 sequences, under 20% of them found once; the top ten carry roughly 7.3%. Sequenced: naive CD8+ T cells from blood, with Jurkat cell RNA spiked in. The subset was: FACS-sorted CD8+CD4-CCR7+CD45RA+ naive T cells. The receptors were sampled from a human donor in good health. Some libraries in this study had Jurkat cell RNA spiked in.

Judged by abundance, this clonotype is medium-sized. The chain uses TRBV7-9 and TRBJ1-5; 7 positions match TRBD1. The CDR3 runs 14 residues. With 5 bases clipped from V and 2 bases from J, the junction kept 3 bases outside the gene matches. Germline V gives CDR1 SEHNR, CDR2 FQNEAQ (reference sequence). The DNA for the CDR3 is TGTGCCAGCAGCGACGGGACAGGCAATCAGCCCCAGCATTTT. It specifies CASSDGTGNQPQHF.

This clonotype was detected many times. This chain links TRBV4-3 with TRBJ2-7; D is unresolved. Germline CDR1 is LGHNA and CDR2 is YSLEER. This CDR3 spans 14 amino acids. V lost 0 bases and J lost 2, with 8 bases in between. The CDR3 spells CASSQDLGAYEQYF. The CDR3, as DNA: TGCGCCAGCAGCCAAGATCTGGGCGCCTACGAGCAGTACTTC.

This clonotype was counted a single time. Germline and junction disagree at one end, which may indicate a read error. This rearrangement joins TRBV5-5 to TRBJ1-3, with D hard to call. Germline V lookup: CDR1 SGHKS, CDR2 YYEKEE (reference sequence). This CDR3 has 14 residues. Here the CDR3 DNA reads TGTGCCAGCGGCTTGGGCGGGTCTGGAAACACCATATATTTT. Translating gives CASGLGGSGNTIYF.

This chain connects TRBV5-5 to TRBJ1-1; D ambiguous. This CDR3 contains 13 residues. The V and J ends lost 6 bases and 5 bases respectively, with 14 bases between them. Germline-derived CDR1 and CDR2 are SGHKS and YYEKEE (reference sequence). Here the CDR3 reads CASNFGGGTEAFF. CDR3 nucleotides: TGTGCCAGCAACTTTGGAGGCGGAACTGAAGCTTTCTTT.

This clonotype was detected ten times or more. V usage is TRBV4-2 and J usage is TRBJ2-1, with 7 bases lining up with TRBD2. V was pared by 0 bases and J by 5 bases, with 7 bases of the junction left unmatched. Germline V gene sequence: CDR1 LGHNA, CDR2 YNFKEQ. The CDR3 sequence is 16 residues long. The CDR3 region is CASSQDPGLPNNEQFF. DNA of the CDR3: TGTGCCAGCAGCCAAGATCCGGGACTACCCAACAATGAGCAGTTCTTC.

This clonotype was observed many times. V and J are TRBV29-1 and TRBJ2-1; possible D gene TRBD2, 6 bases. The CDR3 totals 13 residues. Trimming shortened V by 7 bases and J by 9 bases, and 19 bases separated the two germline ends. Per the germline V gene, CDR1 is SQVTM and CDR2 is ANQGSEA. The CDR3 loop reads CSADSHTSFEQFF. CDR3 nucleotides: TGCAGCGCTGATTCCCACACTAGCTTTGAGCAGTTCTTC.

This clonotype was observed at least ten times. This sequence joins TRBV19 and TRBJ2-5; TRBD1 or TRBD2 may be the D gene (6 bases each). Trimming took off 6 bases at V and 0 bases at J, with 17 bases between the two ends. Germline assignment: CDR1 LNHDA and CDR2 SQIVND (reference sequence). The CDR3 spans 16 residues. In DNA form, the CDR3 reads TGTGCCAGTAGAAGGGGGGCAGGGAGCAACCAAGAGACCCAGTACTTC. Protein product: CASRRGAGSNQETQYF. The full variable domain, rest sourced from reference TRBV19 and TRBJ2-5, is DGGITQSPKYLFRKEGQNVTLSCEQNLNHDAMYWYRQDPGQGLRLIYYSQIVNDFQKGDIAEGYSVSREKKESFPLTVTSAQKNPTAFYLCASRRGAGSNQETQYFGPGTRLLVL.

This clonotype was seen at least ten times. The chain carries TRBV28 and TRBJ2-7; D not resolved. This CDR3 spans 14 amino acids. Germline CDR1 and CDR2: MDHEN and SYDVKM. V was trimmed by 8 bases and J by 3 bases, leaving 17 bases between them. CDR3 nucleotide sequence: TGTGCCAGCGCCACCCTAGGGATCTTCTACGAGCAGTACTTC. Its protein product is CASATLGIFYEQYF.